Listed here is a single TCR beta chain. Germline CDR1 DFQATT, CDR2 SNEGSKA (reference sequence). The ends lost 3 bases at V and 8 bases at J; junction bases unmatched: 4. The CDR3 sequence is 12 residues long. The iRepertoire nested amplicon-rescue multiplex PCR amplified TCR alpha and beta CDR3s from RNA. TCRdb independently ran MiXCR on the multiplex PCR reads; one entry per CDR3 protein. The sample carries about 190,000 distinct CDR3 sequences, more than 30% recorded once. This record belongs to a study of glioma-infiltrating T cells. The source is a human donor with low-grade glioma or glioblastoma, undergoing nonglioma brain surgery, or in good health (not recorded which). The chain couples TRBV20-1 to TRBJ2-1; 7 bases are shared with TRBD2. Sequenced: glioma tissue, nonneoplastic brain tissue, or PBMCs (not recorded which). CDR3 sequence: CSARPSGHEQFF. The CDR3 DNA reads TGCAGTGCTAGGCCTAGCGGCCATGAGCAGTTCTTC.